This TCR beta chain was found in a study of blood T cells in healthy people across ages. The length of the CDR3 is 13 residues. Germline lookup yields CDR1 DFQATT and CDR2 SNEGSKA (reference sequence). V shed 7 bases and J shed 6 bases, with 16 bases lying between them. Next came a second PCR, run for about 7 to 11 cycles, which used a sample-barcoded 5' primer along with a J-beta primer mix. Through a template-switch adaptor with 12 random nucleotides, each cDNA molecule received a tag. Via MiXCR, TCRdb re-called the 5' RACE reads, giving one row per CDR3 protein. The table has about 560,000 distinct CDR3 sequences, around 27% seen once. The sample was also reused in another study, on T cells of mothers and their children.

Sequencing was carried out using blood. The receptor's source is a boy aged 2-9 years in good health. The chain has TRBV20-1 and TRBJ2-1; D unresolved. The CDR3 spells CSGYGLTGNEQFF. The DNA for the CDR3 is TGCAGTGGGTATGGGCTCACGGGCAATGAGCAGTTCTTC.